This TCR beta chain was observed in a study of OX40 agonist ivuxolimab in advanced cancers. Clones were sequenced by immunoSEQ multiplex PCR, and TCRdb holds only the in-frame ones, with some missing. The sample contains under 80,000 clones, around 85% of which appear only once. The CDR3 contains 12 residues. Germline CDR1 and CDR2: SGHAT and FQNNGV. The germline V and J ends were trimmed by 5 bases and 6 bases, with 9 bases remaining between them. The V call is TRBV11-2, the J call TRBJ2-3; D not resolved. The clonotype was recovered from an adult with an advanced solid tumor such as melanoma, head and neck, liver or kidney cancer. The material sequenced was CD4+ or CD8+ T cells sorted from blood, taken in a trial of the OX40 agonist ivuxolimab. DNA for the CDR3: TGTGCCAGCAGCGGCTTTGCGGATACGCAGTATTTT. It codes for CASSGFADTQYF.